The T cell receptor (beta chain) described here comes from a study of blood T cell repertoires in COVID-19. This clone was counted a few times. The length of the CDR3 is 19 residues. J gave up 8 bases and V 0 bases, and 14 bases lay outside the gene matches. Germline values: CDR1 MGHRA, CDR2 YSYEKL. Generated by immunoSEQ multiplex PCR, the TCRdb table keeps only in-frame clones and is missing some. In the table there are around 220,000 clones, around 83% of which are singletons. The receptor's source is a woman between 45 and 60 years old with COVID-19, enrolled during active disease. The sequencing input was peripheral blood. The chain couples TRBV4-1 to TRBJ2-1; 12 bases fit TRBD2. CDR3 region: CASSQDRSLAGGPRDEQFF. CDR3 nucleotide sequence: TGCGCCAGCAGCCAAGATCGGAGTCTAGCGGGGGGGCCACGGGATGAGCAGTTCTTC.